A selection of T cell receptor beta chains follows, all from one sample in a study of Ad26.COV2.S vaccination and SARS-CoV-2 variants. The method was immunoSEQ multiplex PCR; TCRdb's version includes in-frame clones alone and lacks a portion of them. Of roughly 240,000 clones in the sample, roughly 88% were seen once. The sample here was peripheral blood, taken in a trial of Ad26.COV2.S vaccine versus placebo. The origin of the receptors is a person aged 18-60 years who received the Ad26.COV2.S COVID-19 vaccine or a placebo. CDR3s leave out the opening cysteine and the closing phenylalanine or tryptophan. Each record gives: CDR3 protein, D gene, CDR3 length, J gene, V gene. The D gene is left open where the match is weak.

ASSLASLGRQPQH | . | 13 | TRBJ1-5 | TRBV28
ASSLGGENTEAF | . | 12 | TRBJ1-1 | TRBV7-6
ASSSVIPGSGNQPQH | . | 15 | TRBJ1-5 | TRBV18
ASSLVGSDTEAF | . | 12 | TRBJ1-1 | TRBV5-1
ASSHEWGQRTGANVLT | . | 16 | TRBJ2-6 | TRBV3-1/TRBV3-2
ASSLFTGGNTEAF | TRBD1 | 13 | TRBJ1-1 | TRBV28
ASKQAAGELF | . | 10 | TRBJ2-2 | TRBV12-3/TRBV12-4
ASTSQGGVEQF | . | 11 | TRBJ2-1 | TRBV19
ASSKVLQDFDTDTQY | . | 15 | TRBJ2-3 | TRBV21-1
ASSTRLGVQF | . | 10 | TRBJ2-1 | TRBV18
ASSLVGSGTGELF | . | 13 | TRBJ2-2 | TRBV5-1
ASSIQGGRSYEQY | . | 13 | TRBJ2-7 | TRBV9
ASSIQDRNYGYT | TRBD1 | 12 | TRBJ1-2 | TRBV19
AWSFPGQNTEAF | . | 12 | TRBJ1-1 | TRBV30
ASSPDRNYGYT | . | 11 | TRBJ1-2 | TRBV5-4
AWTYGIGNEKLF | . | 12 | TRBJ1-4 | TRBV30
ASMEEGVYNSPLH | . | 13 | TRBJ1-6 | TRBV6-5
ARSFGGGLGYT | . | 11 | TRBJ1-2 | TRBV12-3/TRBV12-4